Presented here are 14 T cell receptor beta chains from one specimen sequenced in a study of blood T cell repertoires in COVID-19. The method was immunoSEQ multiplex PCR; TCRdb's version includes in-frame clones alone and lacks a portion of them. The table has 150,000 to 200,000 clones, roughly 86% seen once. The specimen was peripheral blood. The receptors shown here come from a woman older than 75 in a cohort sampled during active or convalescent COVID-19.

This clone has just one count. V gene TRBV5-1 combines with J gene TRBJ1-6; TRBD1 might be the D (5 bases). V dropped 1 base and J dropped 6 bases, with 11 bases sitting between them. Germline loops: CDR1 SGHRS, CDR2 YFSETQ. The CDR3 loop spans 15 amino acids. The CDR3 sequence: CASSLHPGVNSPLHF. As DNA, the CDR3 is TGCGCCAGCAGCTTGCACCCGGGGGTTAATTCACCCCTCCACTTT.

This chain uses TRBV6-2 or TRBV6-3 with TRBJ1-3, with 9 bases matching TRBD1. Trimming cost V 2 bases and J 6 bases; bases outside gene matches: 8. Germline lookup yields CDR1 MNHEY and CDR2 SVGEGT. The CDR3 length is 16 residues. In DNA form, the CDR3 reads TGTGCCAGCAGTTACGGACGGGGACAGGGAGAAAACACCATATATTTT. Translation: CASSYGRGQGENTIYF.

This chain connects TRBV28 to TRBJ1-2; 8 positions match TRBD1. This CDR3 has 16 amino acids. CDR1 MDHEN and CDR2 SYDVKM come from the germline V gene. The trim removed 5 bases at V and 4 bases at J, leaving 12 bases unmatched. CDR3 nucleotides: TGTGCCAGCAGTACCCCGACAGGGGCCGGCGGCTATGGCTACACCTTC. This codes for CASSTPTGAGGYGYTF.

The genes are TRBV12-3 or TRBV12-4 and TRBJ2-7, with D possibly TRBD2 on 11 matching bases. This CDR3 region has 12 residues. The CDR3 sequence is CASSGQGGLADV. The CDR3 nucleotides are TGTGCCAGCAGTGGACAGGGGGGACTAGCGGACGTC.

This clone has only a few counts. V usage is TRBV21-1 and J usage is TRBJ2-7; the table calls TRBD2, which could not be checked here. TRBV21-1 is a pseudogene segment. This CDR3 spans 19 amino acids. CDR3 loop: CASSKALPSELSQAYEQYV. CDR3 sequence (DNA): TGTGCCAGCAGCAAAGCGCTTCCGAGCGAACTCTCACAAGCCTACGAGCAGTACGTC.

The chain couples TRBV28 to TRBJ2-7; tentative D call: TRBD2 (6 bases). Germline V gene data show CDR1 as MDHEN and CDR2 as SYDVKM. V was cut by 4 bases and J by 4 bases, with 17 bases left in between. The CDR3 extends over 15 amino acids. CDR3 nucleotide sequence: TGTGCCAGCAGTTCCCACCTCCGGGGGAAATACGAGCAGTACTTC. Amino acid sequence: CASSSHLRGKYEQYF.

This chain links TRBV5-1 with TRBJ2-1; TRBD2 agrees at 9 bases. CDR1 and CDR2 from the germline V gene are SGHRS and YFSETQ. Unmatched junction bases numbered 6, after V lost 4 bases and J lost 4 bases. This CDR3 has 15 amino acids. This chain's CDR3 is CASSPTLAGYNEQFF. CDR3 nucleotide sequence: TGCGCCAGCAGCCCCACTCTAGCGGGATACAATGAGCAGTTCTTC.

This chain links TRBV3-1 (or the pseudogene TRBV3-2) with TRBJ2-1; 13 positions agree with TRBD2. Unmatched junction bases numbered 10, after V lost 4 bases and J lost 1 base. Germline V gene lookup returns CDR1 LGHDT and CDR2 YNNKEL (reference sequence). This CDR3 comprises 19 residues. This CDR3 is CASSPWTSGSKSSYNEQFF. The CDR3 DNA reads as TGTGCCAGCAGCCCTTGGACTAGCGGGAGCAAATCGTCCTACAATGAGCAGTTCTTC.

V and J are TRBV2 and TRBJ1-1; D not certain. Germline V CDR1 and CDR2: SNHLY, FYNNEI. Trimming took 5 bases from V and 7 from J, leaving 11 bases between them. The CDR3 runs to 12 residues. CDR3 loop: CASSSGPSEAFF. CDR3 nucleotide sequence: TGTGCCAGCAGTAGTGGGCCCAGTGAAGCTTTCTTT.

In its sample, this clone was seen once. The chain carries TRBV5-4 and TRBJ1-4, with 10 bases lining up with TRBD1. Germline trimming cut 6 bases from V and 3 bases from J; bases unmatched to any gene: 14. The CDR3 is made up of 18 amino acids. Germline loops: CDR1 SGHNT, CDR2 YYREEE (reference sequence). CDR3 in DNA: TGTGCCAGCACCCTGAGACTGACAGGGGGCATAGCTAATGAAAAACTGTTTTTT. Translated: CASTLRLTGGIANEKLFF.

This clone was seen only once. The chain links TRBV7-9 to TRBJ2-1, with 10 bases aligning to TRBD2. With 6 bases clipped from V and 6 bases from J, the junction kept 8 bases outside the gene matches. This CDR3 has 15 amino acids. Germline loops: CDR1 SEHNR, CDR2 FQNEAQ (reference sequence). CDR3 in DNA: TGTGCCAGCAGGGATAGCGGGGGGTTCCGCAATGAGCAGTTCTTC. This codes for CASRDSGGFRNEQFF.

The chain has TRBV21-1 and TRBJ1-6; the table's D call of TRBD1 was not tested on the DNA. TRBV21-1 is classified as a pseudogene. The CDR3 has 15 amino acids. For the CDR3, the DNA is TGTGCCAGCAGCAAAGAAGGGACGGACAGACTCCCCCTCCACTTT. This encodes CASSKEGTDRLPLHF.

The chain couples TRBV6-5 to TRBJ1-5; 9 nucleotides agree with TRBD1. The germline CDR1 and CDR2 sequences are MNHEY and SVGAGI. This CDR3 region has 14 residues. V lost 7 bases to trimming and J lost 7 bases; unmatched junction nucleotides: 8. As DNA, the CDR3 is TGTGCCAGCACCGTGGGACAGGGAGTACAGCCCCAGCATTTT. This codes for CASTVGQGVQPQHF.

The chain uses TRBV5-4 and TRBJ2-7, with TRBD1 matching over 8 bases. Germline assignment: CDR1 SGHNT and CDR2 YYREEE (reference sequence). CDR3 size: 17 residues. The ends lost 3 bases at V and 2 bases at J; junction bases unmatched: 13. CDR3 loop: CASSSSPLDRETYEQYF. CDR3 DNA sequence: TGTGCCAGCAGCTCATCCCCGTTGGACAGGGAAACCTACGAGCAGTACTTC.